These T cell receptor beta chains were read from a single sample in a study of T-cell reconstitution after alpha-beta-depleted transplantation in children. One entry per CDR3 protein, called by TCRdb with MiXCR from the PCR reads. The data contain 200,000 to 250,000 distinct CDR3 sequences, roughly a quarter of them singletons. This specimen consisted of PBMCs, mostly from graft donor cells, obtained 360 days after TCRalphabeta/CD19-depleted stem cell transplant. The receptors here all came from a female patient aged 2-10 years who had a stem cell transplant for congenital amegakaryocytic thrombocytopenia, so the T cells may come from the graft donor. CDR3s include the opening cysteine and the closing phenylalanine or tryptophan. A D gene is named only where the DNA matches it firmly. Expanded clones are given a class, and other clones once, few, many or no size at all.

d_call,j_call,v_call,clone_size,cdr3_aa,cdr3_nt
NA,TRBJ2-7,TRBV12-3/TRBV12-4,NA,CASSFSPPAEQYF,TGTGCCAGCAGTTTTTCCCCTCCTGCCGAGCAGTACTTC
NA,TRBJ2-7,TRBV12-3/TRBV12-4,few,CASSFTTYYEQYF,TGTGCCAGCAGTTTTACTACATACTACGAGCAGTACTTC
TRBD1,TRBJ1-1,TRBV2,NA,CASTAQGANTEAFF,TGTGCCAGCACCGCTCAGGGGGCAAACACTGAAGCTTTCTTT
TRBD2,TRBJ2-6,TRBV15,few,CATSRVPSGKSGANVLTF,TGTGCCACCAGCAGAGTCCCTAGCGGGAAGTCCGGGGCCAACGTCCTGACTTTC
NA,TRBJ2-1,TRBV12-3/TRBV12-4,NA,CASSLKRGALSSYNEQFF,TGTGCCAGCAGTTTAAAACGGGGGGCCCTAAGCTCCTACAATGAGCAGTTCTTC
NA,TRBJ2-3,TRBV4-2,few,CASSQGKQHEAQYF,TGTGCCAGCAGCCAAGGAAAACAGCACGAGGCGCAGTATTTT
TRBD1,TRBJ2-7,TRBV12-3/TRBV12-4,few,CASISGTGNNEQYF,TGTGCCAGCATCTCCGGGACAGGGAATAACGAGCAGTACTTC
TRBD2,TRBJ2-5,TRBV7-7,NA,CASSLTSGPPGETQYF,TGTGCCAGCAGCTTGACTAGCGGCCCCCCAGGGGAGACCCAGTACTTC
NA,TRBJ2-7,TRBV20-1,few,CSASRGTDHEQYF,TGCAGTGCTAGTCGCGGGACAGACCACGAGCAGTACTTC
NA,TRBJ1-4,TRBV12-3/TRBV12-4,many,CASSFRTNEKLFF,TGTGCCAGCAGTTTCCGGACTAATGAAAAACTGTTTTTT
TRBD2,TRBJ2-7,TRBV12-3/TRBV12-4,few,CASTVLPGLFSEQYF,TGTGCCAGCACCGTACTACCGGGACTATTCTCCGAGCAGTACTTC
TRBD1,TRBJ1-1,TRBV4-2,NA,CASSQVDRDDTEAFF,TGTGCCAGCAGCCAGGTGGACAGGGACGACACTGAAGCTTTCTTT
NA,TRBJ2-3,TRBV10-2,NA,CASRAGRSTDTQYF,TGCGCCAGCAGGGCGGGGAGAAGCACAGATACGCAGTATTTT
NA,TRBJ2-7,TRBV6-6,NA,CASRKANEQYF,TGTGCCAGCAGAAAGGCTAACGAGCAGTACTTC